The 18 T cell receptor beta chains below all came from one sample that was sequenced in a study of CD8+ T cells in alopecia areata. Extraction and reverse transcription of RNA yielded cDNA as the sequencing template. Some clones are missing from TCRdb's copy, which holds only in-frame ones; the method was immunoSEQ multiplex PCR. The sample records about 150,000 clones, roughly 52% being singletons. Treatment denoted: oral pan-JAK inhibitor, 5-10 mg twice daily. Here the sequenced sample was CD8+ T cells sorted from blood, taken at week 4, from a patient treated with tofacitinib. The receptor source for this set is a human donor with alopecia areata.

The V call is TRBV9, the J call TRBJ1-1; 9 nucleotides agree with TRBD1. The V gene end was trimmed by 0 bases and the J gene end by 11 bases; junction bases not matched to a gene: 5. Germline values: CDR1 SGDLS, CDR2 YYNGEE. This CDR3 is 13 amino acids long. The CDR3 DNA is TGTGCCAGCAGCGTAGACTACAGGGGGCATGCTTTCTTT. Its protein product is CASSVDYRGHAFF.

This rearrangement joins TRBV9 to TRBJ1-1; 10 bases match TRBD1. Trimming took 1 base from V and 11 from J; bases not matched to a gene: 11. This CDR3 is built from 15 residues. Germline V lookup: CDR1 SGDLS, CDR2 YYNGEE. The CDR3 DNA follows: TGTGCCAGCAGCGTACAGGGGGACAGGGGCTCCCCGGCTTTCTTT. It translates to CASSVQGDRGSPAFF.

The CDR3 region is CAWSFPGLDSHEQYF. CDR3 DNA: TGTGCCTGGAGTTTCCCGGGACTAGACTCACACGAGCAGTACTTC. The J gene is TRBJ2-7, the V gene TRBV30; TRBD2 matches at 8 bases. Looked up from germline, CDR1 is GTSNPN and CDR2 is SVGIG (reference sequence). The CDR3 contains 15 residues. V gave up 2 bases and J gave up 5 bases; unmatched junction bases: 11.

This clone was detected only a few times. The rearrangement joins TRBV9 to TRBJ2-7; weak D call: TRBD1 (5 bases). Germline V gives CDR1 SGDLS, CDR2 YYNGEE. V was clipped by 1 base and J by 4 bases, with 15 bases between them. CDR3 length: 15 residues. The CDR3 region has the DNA TGTGCCAGCAGCGTACTCGACAGCGAACTTTACGAGCAGTACTTC. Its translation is CASSVLDSELYEQYF.

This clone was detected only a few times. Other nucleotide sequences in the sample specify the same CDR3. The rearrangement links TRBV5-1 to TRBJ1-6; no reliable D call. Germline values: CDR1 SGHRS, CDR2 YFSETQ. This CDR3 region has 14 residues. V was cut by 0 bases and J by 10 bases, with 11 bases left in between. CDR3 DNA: TGCGCCAGCAGCTTGGAGGGCGCAAAGTCACCCCTCCACTTT. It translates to CASSLEGAKSPLHF. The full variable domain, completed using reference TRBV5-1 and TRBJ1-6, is KAGVTQTPRYLIKTRGQQVTLSCSPISGHRSVSWYQQTPGQGLQFLFEYFSETQRNKGNFPGRFSGRQFSNSRSEMNVSTLELGDSALYLCASSLEGAKSPLHFGNGTRLTVT.

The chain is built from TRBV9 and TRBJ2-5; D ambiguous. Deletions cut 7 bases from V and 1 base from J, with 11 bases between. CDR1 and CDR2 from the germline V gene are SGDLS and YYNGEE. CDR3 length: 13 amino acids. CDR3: CASAMSPQETQYF. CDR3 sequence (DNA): TGTGCCAGCGCAATGAGTCCCCAAGAGACCCAGTACTTC.

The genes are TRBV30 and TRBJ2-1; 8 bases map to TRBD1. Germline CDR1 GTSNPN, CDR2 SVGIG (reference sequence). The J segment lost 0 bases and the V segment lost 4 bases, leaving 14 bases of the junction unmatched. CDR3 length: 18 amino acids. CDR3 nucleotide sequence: TGTGCCTGGACCCCCCGACAGGGGCTAAAGAGCTCCTACAATGAGCAGTTCTTC. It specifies CAWTPRQGLKSSYNEQFF. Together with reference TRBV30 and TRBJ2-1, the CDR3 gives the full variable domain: SQTIHQWPATLVQPVGSPLSLECTVEGTSNPNLYWYRQAAGRGLQLLFYSVGIGQISSEVPQNLSASRPQDRQFILSSKKLLLSDSGFYLCAWTPRQGLKSSYNEQFFGPGTRLTVL.

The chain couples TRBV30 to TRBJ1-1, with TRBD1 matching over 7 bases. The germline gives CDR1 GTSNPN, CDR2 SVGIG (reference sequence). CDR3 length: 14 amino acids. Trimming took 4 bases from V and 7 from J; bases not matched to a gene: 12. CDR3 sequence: CAWIGYRGGSEAFF. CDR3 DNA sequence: TGTGCCTGGATTGGGTACAGGGGCGGTAGTGAAGCTTTCTTT.

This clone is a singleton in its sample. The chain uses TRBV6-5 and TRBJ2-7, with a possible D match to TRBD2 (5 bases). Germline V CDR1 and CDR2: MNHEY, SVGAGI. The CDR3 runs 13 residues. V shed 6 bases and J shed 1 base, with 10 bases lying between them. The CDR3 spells CASSRGSSYEQYF. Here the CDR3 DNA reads TGTGCCAGCAGCCGCGGGTCTTCCTACGAGCAGTACTTC.

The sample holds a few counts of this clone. CDR3 bases: TGCGCCAGCAGCTTGGGGGATAACAATGAGCAGTTCTTC. It yields the protein CASSLGDNNEQFF. This rearrangement joins TRBV5-1 to TRBJ2-1; D ambiguous. Germline lookup yields CDR1 SGHRS and CDR2 YFSETQ. This CDR3 spans 13 amino acids. The V end lost 0 bases, the J end lost 5 bases, and 6 bases lay between the germline ends.

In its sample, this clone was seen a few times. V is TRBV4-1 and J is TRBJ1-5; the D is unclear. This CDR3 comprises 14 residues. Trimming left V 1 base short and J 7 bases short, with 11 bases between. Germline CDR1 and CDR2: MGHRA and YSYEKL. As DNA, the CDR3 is TGCGCCAGCAGCCAAGTAACCCGCCGGCAGCCCCAGCATTTT. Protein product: CASSQVTRRQPQHF.

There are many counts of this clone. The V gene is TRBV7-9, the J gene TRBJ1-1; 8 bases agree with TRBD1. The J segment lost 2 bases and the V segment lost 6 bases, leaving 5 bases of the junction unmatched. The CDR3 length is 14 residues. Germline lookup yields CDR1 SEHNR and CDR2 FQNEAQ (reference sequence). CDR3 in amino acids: CASSSGQGNTEAFF. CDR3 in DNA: TGTGCCAGCAGTTCCGGACAGGGTAACACTGAAGCTTTCTTT. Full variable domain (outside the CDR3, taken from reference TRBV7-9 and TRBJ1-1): DTGVSQNPRHKITKRGQNVTFRCDPISEHNRLYWYRQTLGQGPEFLTYFQNEAQLEKSRLLSDRFSAERPKGSFSTLEIQRTEQGDSAMYLCASSSGQGNTEAFFGQGTRLTVV.

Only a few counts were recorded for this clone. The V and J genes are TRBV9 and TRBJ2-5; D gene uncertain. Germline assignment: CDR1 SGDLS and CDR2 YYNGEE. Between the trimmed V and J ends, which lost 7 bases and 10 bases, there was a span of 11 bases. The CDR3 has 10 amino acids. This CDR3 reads CASPIGHQYF. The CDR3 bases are TGTGCCAGCCCAATTGGGCACCAGTACTTC.

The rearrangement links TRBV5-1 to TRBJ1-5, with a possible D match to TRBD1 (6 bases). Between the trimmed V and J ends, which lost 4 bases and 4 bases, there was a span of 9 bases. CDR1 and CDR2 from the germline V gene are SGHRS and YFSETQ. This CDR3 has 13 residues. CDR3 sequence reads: CASSEGTNQPQHF. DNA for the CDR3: TGCGCCAGCAGCGAGGGGACAAATCAGCCCCAGCATTTT.

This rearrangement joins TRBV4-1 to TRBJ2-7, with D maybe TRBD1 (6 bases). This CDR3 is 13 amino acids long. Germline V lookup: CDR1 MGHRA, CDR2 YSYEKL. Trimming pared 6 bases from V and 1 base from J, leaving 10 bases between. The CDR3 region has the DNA TGCGCCAGCAGTCGGACAGAGTCCTACGAGCAGTACTTC. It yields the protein CASSRTESYEQYF.

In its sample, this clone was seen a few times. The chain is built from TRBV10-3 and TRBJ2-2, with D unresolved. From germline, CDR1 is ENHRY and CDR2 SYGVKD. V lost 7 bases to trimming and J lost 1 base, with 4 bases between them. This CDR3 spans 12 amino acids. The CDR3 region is CAIMRNTGELFF. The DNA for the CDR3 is TGTGCCATCATGAGGAACACCGGGGAGCTGTTTTTT.

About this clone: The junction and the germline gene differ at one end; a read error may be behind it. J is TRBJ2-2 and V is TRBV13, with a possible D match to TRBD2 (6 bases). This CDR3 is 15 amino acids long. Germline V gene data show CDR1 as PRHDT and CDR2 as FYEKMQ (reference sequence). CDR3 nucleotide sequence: TGTGCCTGCAGCTATCAAGGAGGGGACACCGGGGAGCTGTTTTTT. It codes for CACSYQGGDTGELFF.

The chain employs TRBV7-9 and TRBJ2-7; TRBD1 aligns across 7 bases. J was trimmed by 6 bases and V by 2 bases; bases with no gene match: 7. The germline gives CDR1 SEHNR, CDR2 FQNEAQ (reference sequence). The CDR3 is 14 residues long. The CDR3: CASSLSGGWLEQYF. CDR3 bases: TGTGCCAGCAGCTTATCAGGGGGTTGGCTCGAGCAGTACTTC.